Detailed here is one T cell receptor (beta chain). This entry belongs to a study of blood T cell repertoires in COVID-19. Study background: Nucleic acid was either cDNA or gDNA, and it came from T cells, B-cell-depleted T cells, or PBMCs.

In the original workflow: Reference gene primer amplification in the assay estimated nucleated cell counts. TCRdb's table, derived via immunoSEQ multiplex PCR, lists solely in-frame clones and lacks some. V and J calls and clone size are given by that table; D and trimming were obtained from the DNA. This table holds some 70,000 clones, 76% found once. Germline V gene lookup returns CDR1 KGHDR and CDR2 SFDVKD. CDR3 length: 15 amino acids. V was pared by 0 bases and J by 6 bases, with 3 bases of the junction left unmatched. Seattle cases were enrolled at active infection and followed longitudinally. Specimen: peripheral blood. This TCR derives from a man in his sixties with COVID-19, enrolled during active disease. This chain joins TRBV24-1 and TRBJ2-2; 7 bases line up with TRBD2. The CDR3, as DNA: TGTGCCACCAGTGATTTGCTGGCGGGAGCCGGGGAGCTGTTTTTT. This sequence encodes CATSDLLAGAGELFF.